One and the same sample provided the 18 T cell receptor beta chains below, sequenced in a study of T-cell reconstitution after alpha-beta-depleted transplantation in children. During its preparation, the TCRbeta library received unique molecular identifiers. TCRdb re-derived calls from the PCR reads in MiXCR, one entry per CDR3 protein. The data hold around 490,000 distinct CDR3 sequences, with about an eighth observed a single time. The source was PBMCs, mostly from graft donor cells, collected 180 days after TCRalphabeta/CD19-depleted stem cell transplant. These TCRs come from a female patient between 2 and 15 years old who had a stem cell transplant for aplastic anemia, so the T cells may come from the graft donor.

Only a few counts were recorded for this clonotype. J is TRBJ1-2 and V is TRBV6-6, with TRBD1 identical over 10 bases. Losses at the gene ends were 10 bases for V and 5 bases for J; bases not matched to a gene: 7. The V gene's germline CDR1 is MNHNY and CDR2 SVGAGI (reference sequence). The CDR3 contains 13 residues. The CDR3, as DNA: TGTGCCACGCGCGGACAGGGGGATTATGGCTACACCTTC. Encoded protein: CATRGQGDYGYTF.

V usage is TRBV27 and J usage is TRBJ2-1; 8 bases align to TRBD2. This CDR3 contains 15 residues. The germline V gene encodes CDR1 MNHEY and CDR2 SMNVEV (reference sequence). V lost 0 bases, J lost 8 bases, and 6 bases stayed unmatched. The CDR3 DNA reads TGTGCCAGCAGTTTATCCGGGAGGGCCAAACATGAGCAGTTCTTC. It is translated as CASSLSGRAKHEQFF.

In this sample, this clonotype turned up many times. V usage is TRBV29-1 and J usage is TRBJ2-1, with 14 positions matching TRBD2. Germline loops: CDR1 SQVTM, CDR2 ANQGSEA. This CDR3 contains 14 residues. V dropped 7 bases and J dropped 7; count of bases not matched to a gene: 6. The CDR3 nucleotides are TGCAGCGGACGAAGGACTAGCGGGAGGAATGAGCAGTTCTTC. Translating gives CSGRRTSGRNEQFF.

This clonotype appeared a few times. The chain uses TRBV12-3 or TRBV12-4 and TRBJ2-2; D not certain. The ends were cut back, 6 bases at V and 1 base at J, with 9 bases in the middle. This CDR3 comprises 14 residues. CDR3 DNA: TGTGCCAGCAGACGGACCGAGAACACCGGGGAGCTGTTTTTT. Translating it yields CASRRTENTGELFF.

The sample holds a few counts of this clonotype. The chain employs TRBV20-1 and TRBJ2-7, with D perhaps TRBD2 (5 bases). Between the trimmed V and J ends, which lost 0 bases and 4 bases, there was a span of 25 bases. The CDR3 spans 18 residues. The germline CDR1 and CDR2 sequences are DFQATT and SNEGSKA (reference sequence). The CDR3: CSARDWVGGEILRYEQYF. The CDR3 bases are TGCAGTGCTAGAGATTGGGTGGGTGGGGAGATCCTACGGTACGAGCAGTACTTC.

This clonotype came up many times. CDR3 sequence: CASSLGTGGAYEQYF. The CDR3 nucleotides read TGCGCCAGCAGCTTGGGGACAGGGGGCGCGTACGAGCAGTACTTC. The chain recombines TRBV5-1 with TRBJ2-7, with 11 bases aligning to TRBD1. Germline-derived CDR1 and CDR2 are SGHRS and YFSETQ. This CDR3 is 15 amino acids long. The trim removed 0 bases at V and 4 bases at J, leaving 3 bases unmatched.

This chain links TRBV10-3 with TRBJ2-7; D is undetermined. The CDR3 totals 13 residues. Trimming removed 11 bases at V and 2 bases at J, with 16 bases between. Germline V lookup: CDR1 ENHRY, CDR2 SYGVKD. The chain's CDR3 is CAVASGLPYEQYF. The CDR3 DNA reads TGTGCCGTCGCATCCGGGCTCCCCTACGAGCAGTACTTC.

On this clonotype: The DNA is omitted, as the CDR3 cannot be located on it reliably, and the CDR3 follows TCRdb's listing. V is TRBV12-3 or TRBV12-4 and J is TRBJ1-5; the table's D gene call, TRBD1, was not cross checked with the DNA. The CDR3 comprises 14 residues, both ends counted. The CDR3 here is CASSFLAGAQPQHF.

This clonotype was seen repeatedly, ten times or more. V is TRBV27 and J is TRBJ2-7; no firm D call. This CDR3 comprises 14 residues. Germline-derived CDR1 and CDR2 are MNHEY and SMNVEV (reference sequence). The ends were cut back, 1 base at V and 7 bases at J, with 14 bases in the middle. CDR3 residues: CASSLFAHMGEQYF. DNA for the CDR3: TGTGCCAGCAGTTTATTCGCCCACATGGGAGAGCAGTACTTC.

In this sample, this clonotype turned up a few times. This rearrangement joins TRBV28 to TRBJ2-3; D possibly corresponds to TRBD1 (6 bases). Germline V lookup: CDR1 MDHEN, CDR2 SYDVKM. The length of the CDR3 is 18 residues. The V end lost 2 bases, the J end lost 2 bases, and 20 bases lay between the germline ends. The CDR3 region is CASSLIVPGDRFTDTQYF. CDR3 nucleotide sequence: TGTGCCAGCAGTTTAATAGTCCCAGGGGATAGATTCACAGATACGCAGTATTTT. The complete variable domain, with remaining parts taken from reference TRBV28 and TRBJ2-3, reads DVKVTQSSRYLVKRTGEKVFLECVQDMDHENMFWYRQDPGLGLRLIYFSYDVKMKEKGDIPEGYSVSREKKERFSLILESASTNQTSMYLCASSLIVPGDRFTDTQYFGPGTRLTVL.

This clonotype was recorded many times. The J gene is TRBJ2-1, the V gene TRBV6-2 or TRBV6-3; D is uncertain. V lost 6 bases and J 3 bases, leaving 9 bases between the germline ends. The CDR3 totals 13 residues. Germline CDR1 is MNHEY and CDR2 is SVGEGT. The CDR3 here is CASSQDNYNEQFF. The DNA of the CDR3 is TGTGCCAGCAGCCAAGACAACTACAATGAGCAGTTCTTC.

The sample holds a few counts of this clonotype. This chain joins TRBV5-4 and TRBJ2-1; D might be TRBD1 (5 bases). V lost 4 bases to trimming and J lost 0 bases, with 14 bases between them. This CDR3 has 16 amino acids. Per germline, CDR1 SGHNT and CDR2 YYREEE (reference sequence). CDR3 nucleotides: TGTGCCAGCAGCCCGACCAGGGAACTCTCCTACAATGAGCAGTTCTTC. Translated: CASSPTRELSYNEQFF.

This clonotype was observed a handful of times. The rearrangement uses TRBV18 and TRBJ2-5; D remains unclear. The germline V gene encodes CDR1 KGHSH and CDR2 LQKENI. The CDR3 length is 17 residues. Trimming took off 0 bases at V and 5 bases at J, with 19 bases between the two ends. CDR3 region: CASSPPEESLSAETQYF. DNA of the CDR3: TGTGCCAGCTCACCACCTGAAGAGTCGCTTTCGGCGGAGACCCAGTACTTC.

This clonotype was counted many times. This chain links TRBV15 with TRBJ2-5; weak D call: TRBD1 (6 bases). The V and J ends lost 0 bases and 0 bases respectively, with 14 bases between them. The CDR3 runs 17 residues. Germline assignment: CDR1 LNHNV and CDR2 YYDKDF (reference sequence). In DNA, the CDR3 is TGTGCCACCAGCAGAGATTATACAGGGCAGTACCAAGAGACCCAGTACTTC. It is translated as CATSRDYTGQYQETQYF.

CDR3 sequence: CAWSPSGRPYIQYF. The CDR3 region has the DNA TGTGCCTGGAGCCCCAGCGGGAGACCATACATTCAGTACTTC. This chain links TRBV30 with TRBJ2-4, with 8 bases matching TRBD2. CDR3 length: 14 residues. V lost 3 bases, J lost 8 bases, and 9 bases stayed unmatched. The germline gives CDR1 GTSNPN, CDR2 SVGIG (reference sequence).

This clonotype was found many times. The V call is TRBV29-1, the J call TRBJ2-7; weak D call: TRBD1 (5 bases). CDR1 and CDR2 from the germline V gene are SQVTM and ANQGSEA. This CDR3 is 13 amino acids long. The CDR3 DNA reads TGCAGTTTCGTAGACAGTATCGTCTCCGAGCAGTACTTC. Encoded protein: CSFVDSIVSEQYF.

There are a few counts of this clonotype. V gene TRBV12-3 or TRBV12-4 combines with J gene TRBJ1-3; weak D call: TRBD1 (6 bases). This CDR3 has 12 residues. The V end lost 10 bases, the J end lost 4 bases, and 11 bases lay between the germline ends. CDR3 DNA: TGTGCCATGGGGGCTGCGGGAAACACCATATATTTT. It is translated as CAMGAAGNTIYF.

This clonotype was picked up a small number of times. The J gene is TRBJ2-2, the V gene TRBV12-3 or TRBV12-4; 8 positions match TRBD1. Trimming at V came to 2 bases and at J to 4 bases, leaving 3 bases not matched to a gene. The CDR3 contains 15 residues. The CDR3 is CASSLRGTGTGELFF. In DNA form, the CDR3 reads TGTGCCAGCAGTTTAAGGGGGACAGGCACCGGGGAGCTGTTTTTT.